Following are 32 T cell receptor beta chains from one sample sequenced in a study of a mutant IDH1 vaccine in newly diagnosed glioma. Time point specified: week 5, during vaccination. It was 300 ug of mutant IDH1 20-mer peptide that made up each vaccine dose, given with topical imiquimod. Antigens of these TCRs are unknown. The assay was immunoSEQ multiplex PCR, and TCRdb's table has in-frame clones only and misses some. The sample yields more than 9,500 clones, roughly 87% seen once. The input for sequencing was PBMCs, taken from a glioma patient whose treatment included an IDH1 peptide vaccine. The receptors here all came from a woman aged 40-49 years with glioma. Some clones in this sample may be carry-over from other donors' samples.

This chain joins TRBV5-1 and TRBJ2-6; 10 bases match TRBD1. The CDR3 covers 22 residues. Germline V gives CDR1 SGHRS, CDR2 YFSETQ. Trimming cost V 2 bases and J 1 base; bases outside gene matches: 18. CDR3 sequence: CASSLKSFRDRGPVSGANVLTF. In DNA, the CDR3 is TGCGCCAGCAGCTTAAAAAGTTTCCGGGACAGGGGCCCGGTTTCTGGGGCCAACGTCCTGACTTTC.

This chain joins TRBV19 and TRBJ1-1; 7 bases are a match to TRBD1. The germline CDR1 and CDR2 sequences are LNHDA and SQIVND (reference sequence). This CDR3 comprises 11 residues. V trimming: 9 bases; J trimming: 5 bases; junction bases outside the gene matches: 3. The CDR3 sequence is CASRGWTEAFF. CDR3 sequence (DNA): TGTGCCAGCAGGGGGTGGACTGAAGCTTTCTTT.

The rearrangement uses TRBV28 and TRBJ1-1; D remains unclear. The CDR3 runs 14 residues. Trimming took 0 bases from V and 0 from J, leaving 5 bases between them. Germline CDR1 and CDR2: MDHEN and SYDVKM. The CDR3 loop reads CASSLWQLNTEAFF. The CDR3 DNA sequence: TGTGCCAGCAGTTTATGGCAGCTGAACACTGAAGCTTTCTTT.

The chain couples TRBV2 to TRBJ1-2, with D perhaps TRBD1 (5 bases). The length of the CDR3 is 13 residues. The V end was cut by 5 bases, the J end by 6 bases, with 13 bases between. The germline V gene has CDR1 SNHLY and CDR2 FYNNEI. In nucleotides, the CDR3 is TGTGCCAGCAGTCCCGGGACCCACCATGGCTACACCTTC. Translation gives CASSPGTHHGYTF.

This sequence joins TRBV9 and TRBJ1-2; a possible D gene is TRBD1 (5 bases). Germline V gene data show CDR1 as SGDLS and CDR2 as YYNGEE. This CDR3 spans 15 amino acids. Between the trimmed V and J ends, which lost 7 bases and 4 bases, there was a span of 20 bases. CDR3 sequence: CASHAAQGLIYGYTF. The CDR3 coding sequence is TGTGCCAGCCACGCCGCGCAGGGCCTAATCTATGGCTACACCTTC.

V gene TRBV29-1 combines with J gene TRBJ1-2; unclear D gene. Germline V lookup: CDR1 SQVTM, CDR2 ANQGSEA. CDR3 size: 12 residues. Trimming stripped 3 bases from V and 4 bases from J, with 9 bases between. The CDR3 region has the DNA TGCAGCGTTGATGTAGGTGTCTATGGCTACACCTTC. This translates into CSVDVGVYGYTF.

V gene TRBV5-5 combines with J gene TRBJ2-7; D is uncertain. Germline lookup yields CDR1 SGHKS and CDR2 YYEKEE (reference sequence). V was cut by 0 bases and J by 1 base, with 8 bases left in between. The CDR3 totals 14 residues. The CDR3 DNA is TGTGCCAGCAGCTTGGGACAAGGTTCCTACGAGCAGTACTTC. Translated, it gives CASSLGQGSYEQYF. Full variable domain (remainder filled in from reference TRBV5-5 and TRBJ2-7): DAGVTQSPTHLIKTRGQQVTLRCSPISGHKSVSWYQQVLGQGPQFIFQYYEKEERGRGNFPDRFSARQFPNYSSELNVNALLLGDSALYLCASSLGQGSYEQYFGPGTRLTVT.

CDR3 DNA: TGCGCCAGCAGCTTGTTAGGTCATCCCGGGGAGACCCAGTACTTC. Translating gives CASSLLGHPGETQYF. The V call is TRBV5-1, the J call TRBJ2-5; no reliable D call. Trimming shortened V by 1 base and J by 5 bases, and 15 bases separated the two germline ends. Germline values: CDR1 SGHRS, CDR2 YFSETQ. The CDR3 runs 15 residues.

This sequence joins TRBV10-1 and TRBJ2-5, with 12 bases fitting TRBD2. Germline-derived CDR1 and CDR2 are WNHNN and SYGVQD (reference sequence). The CDR3 is made up of 15 amino acids. The ends lost 3 bases at V and 4 bases at J; junction bases unmatched: 3. For the CDR3, the DNA is TGCGCCAGCAGTGATCCTAGCGGGGGGGGAGAGACCCAGTACTTC. Protein: CASSDPSGGGETQYF.

The chain recombines TRBV9 with TRBJ2-5; 7 bases match TRBD1. Germline V gives CDR1 SGDLS, CDR2 YYNGEE. J gave up 1 base and V 4 bases, and 4 bases lay outside the gene matches. This CDR3 spans 14 amino acids. The CDR3 DNA reads TGTGCCAGCAGCATTGGGACAGCCCAAGAGACCCAGTACTTC. Encoded protein: CASSIGTAQETQYF.

The J gene is TRBJ2-7, the V gene TRBV21-1; TRBD1 is the table's D call, not checked against the DNA. TRBV21-1 has pseudogene status. This CDR3 comprises 11 residues. CDR3 amino acids: CASPRGYEQYF. The CDR3 DNA sequence: TGTGCCAGCCCCAGGGGGTACGAGCAGTACTTC.

The chain couples TRBV5-1 to TRBJ1-5, with D uncertain. The CDR3 runs to 15 residues. Germline CDR1 and CDR2: SGHRS and YFSETQ. V dropped 1 base and J dropped 6 bases, with 14 bases sitting between them. This chain's CDR3 is CASSLSYGVSQPQHF. Here the CDR3 DNA reads TGCGCCAGCAGCTTGTCTTATGGAGTTTCTCAGCCCCAGCATTTT.

The V gene is TRBV7-2, the J gene TRBJ2-2; tentative D call: TRBD2 (6 bases). The V gene's germline CDR1 is SGHTA and CDR2 FQGNSA. The CDR3 runs to 13 residues. The V end lost 5 bases, the J end lost 5 bases, and 9 bases lay between the germline ends. In DNA form, the CDR3 reads TGTGCCAGCAGCGTTCGGGGGACCGGGGAGCTGTTTTTT. As protein: CASSVRGTGELFF.

The chain couples TRBV15 to TRBJ1-2, with 7 positions matching TRBD1. The germline CDR1 and CDR2 sequences are LNHNV and YYDKDF (reference sequence). The CDR3 consists of 14 residues. V dropped 5 bases and J dropped 7; count of bases not matched to a gene: 10. As DNA, the CDR3 is TGTGCCACCAGCGAGGGGGGGACAGTGGCTGGCTACACCTTC. Translating gives CATSEGGTVAGYTF.

The chain employs TRBV5-1 and TRBJ2-3, with D possibly matching TRBD1 (5 bases). Germline CDR1 SGHRS, CDR2 YFSETQ. Trimming removed 0 bases from V and 9 bases from J, with 17 bases in between. The CDR3 runs 15 residues. The CDR3 nucleotides read TGCGCCAGCAGCTTGGGGATACAGGCCCGAGGAACGCAGTATTTT. Residues: CASSLGIQARGTQYF. Together with reference TRBV5-1 and TRBJ2-3, the CDR3 gives the full variable domain: KAGVTQTPRYLIKTRGQQVTLSCSPISGHRSVSWYQQTPGQGLQFLFEYFSETQRNKGNFPGRFSGRQFSNSRSEMNVSTLELGDSALYLCASSLGIQARGTQYFGPGTRLTVL.

The chain couples TRBV19 to TRBJ2-5; tentatively, D is TRBD2 (6 bases). Germline V gives CDR1 LNHDA, CDR2 SQIVND (reference sequence). The CDR3 is made up of 14 amino acids. V was trimmed by 5 bases and J by 5 bases, leaving 15 bases between them. The CDR3 DNA reads TGTGCCAGTAGTGGGACGGGGGTCCGGGAGACCCAGTACTTC. It encodes CASSGTGVRETQYF.

The V gene is TRBV5-8, the J gene TRBJ1-5, with D possibly being TRBD1 (6 bases). Germline loops: CDR1 SGHTS, CDR2 YDEGEE. The CDR3 has 15 residues. V was shortened by 6 bases and J by 0 bases, with 13 bases between the two germline ends. Written as DNA, the CDR3 is TGTGCCAGCACCTCAGGGGATTATAGCAATCAGCCCCAGCATTTT. It yields the protein CASTSGDYSNQPQHF.

The chain couples TRBV6-1 to TRBJ2-7; TRBD2 matches at 7 bases. Unmatched junction bases numbered 6, after V lost 5 bases and J lost 2 bases. Germline V gives CDR1 MNHNS, CDR2 SASEGT. The CDR3 runs to 14 residues. The CDR3 reads CASSSRAGTYEQYF. In DNA, the CDR3 is TGTGCCAGCAGTAGCAGAGCGGGAACCTACGAGCAGTACTTC.

This rearrangement joins TRBV10-1 to TRBJ2-1; D gene unclear. V lost 8 bases to trimming and J lost 8 bases, with 19 bases between them. CDR1 WNHNN and CDR2 SYGVQD come from the germline V gene (reference sequence). This CDR3 has 14 amino acids. Here the CDR3 reads CASSPGLVGHEQFF. CDR3 DNA sequence: TGCGCCAGCTCCCCGGGCTTAGTGGGCCATGAGCAGTTCTTC.

In DNA, the CDR3 is TGTGCCAGCAGCGTCGGACTAGCGAGTTACTTC. It encodes CASSVGLASYF. The chain combines TRBV7-2 with TRBJ2-7; 9 bases line up with TRBD2. Germline lookup yields CDR1 SGHTA and CDR2 FQGNSA. There are 11 residues in the CDR3. J lost 13 bases, V lost 5 bases, and 6 bases had no gene match.

This chain connects TRBV6-5 to TRBJ1-1; 7 bases fit TRBD1. Germline CDR1 reads MNHEY; CDR2 reads SVGAGI. There are 13 residues in the CDR3. V was pared by 7 bases and J by 5 bases, with 7 bases of the junction left unmatched. CDR3 region: CASKKTGRTEAFF. The CDR3 bases are TGTGCCAGCAAAAAGACAGGGCGAACTGAAGCTTTCTTT.

The chain combines TRBV6-1 with TRBJ2-3; D is undetermined. Germline CDR1 reads MNHNS; CDR2 reads SASEGT. Deletions cut 3 bases from V and 2 bases from J, with 15 bases between. This CDR3 comprises 16 residues. CDR3 loop: CASSDRRKGPTDTQYF. CDR3 DNA sequence: TGTGCCAGCAGTGATCGGCGGAAGGGCCCCACAGATACGCAGTATTTT.

V and J are TRBV5-1 and TRBJ2-7; D possibly corresponds to TRBD1 (5 bases). This CDR3 contains 13 residues. V was cut by 4 bases and J by 3 bases, with 11 bases left in between. Germline loops: CDR1 SGHRS, CDR2 YFSETQ. The CDR3 nucleotides are TGCGCCAGCAGCCCACCTGACAGCTACGAGCAGTACTTC. This encodes CASSPPDSYEQYF.

The chain combines TRBV28 with TRBJ2-3; the match to TRBD2 covers 8 bases. The CDR3 consists of 16 residues. Trimming at V came to 8 bases and at J to 3 bases, leaving 13 bases not matched to a gene. Germline V lookup: CDR1 MDHEN, CDR2 SYDVKM. The CDR3 here is CASCVSSGRGTDTQYF. The CDR3, as DNA: TGTGCCAGCTGTGTCTCCAGCGGGAGAGGGACAGATACGCAGTATTTT.

This clone has just a few counts. The rearrangement uses TRBV5-1 and TRBJ1-1; D uncertain. The CDR3 has 16 residues. The V gene lost 1 base and the J gene lost 1 base, with 14 bases spanning the gap. CDR1 and CDR2 from the germline V gene are SGHRS and YFSETQ. Here the CDR3 reads CASSLLVGPRNTEAFF. As DNA, the CDR3 is TGCGCCAGCAGCTTGTTGGTGGGTCCGAGGAACACTGAAGCTTTCTTT.

This clone was detected only a few times. The chain combines TRBV4-2 with TRBJ2-3; D gene ambiguous. Germline-derived CDR1 and CDR2 are LGHNA and YNFKEQ. This CDR3 spans 15 amino acids. Trimming stripped 3 bases from V and 4 bases from J, with 14 bases between. In nucleotides, the CDR3 is TGTGCCAGCAGCCATCAGGTAGATGGATCAGATACGCAGTATTTT. Its protein is CASSHQVDGSDTQYF.

Here the CDR3 reads CASSIVRGGHTNEQFF. For the CDR3, the DNA is TGTGCCAGTAGTATCGTACGGGGGGGCCATACAAATGAGCAGTTCTTC. The rearrangement joins TRBV19 to TRBJ2-1; 8 positions match TRBD2. The CDR3 extends over 16 amino acids. Germline values: CDR1 LNHDA, CDR2 SQIVND (reference sequence). With 3 bases clipped from V and 7 bases from J, the junction kept 11 bases outside the gene matches.

This sequence joins TRBV11-2 and TRBJ2-1; 7 nucleotides line up with TRBD2. From germline, CDR1 is SGHAT and CDR2 FQNNGV. The length of the CDR3 is 15 residues. V trimming: 5 bases; J trimming: 6 bases; junction bases outside the gene matches: 10. Here the CDR3 reads CASSLVAGELNEQFF. CDR3 bases: TGTGCCAGCAGCCTGGTGGCGGGAGAACTCAATGAGCAGTTCTTC.

The V and J genes are TRBV4-2 and TRBJ1-3; possibly TRBD1 for D (5 bases). Trimming removed 5 bases from V and 4 bases from J, with 18 bases in between. Germline V gives CDR1 LGHNA, CDR2 YNFKEQ. This CDR3 has 16 amino acids. In DNA, the CDR3 is TGTGCCAGCAGCAAAGCAGGTCAGGGTTGGGGAAACACCATATATTTT. The encoded protein is CASSKAGQGWGNTIYF.

This chain uses TRBV19 with TRBJ2-7, with 14 bases aligning to TRBD2. Trimming cost V 5 bases and J 2 bases; bases outside gene matches: 5. Germline V CDR1 and CDR2: LNHDA, SQIVND (reference sequence). CDR3 length: 16 residues. DNA of the CDR3: TGTGCCAGTAGTTCAAGGACTAGCGGGAGGACCTACGAGCAGTACTTC. Translated: CASSSRTSGRTYEQYF.

V and J are TRBV18 and TRBJ1-1; D is ambiguous. Germline values: CDR1 KGHSH, CDR2 LQKENI. Trimming stripped 6 bases from V and 5 bases from J, with 13 bases between. CDR3 size: 13 residues. This chain's CDR3 is CASSHGRETEAFF. CDR3 nucleotide sequence: TGTGCCAGCTCCCACGGAAGAGAGACTGAAGCTTTCTTT.

The chain employs TRBV30 and TRBJ1-2; a possible D gene is TRBD1 (6 bases). V was shortened by 2 bases and J by 8 bases, with 12 bases between the two germline ends. CDR3 length: 12 residues. The germline CDR1 and CDR2 sequences are GTSNPN and SVGIG (reference sequence). CDR3 nucleotides: TGTGCCTGGAGTTCAGGGGTCGGAGGCTACACCTTC. Translation gives CAWSSGVGGYTF. Full variable domain (rest looked up from reference TRBV30 and TRBJ1-2): SQTIHQWPATLVQPVGSPLSLECTVEGTSNPNLYWYRQAAGRGLQLLFYSVGIGQISSEVPQNLSASRPQDRQFILSSKKLLLSDSGFYLCAWSSGVGGYTFGSGTRLTVV.